The T cell receptor beta chain described here comes from a study of shared clonotypes between healthy human individuals (dated by TCRdb to about 2020). Broadly, across the study: A few men and two women, aged 18 to 49 years, made up the cohort. To increase sequencing depth and limit assay-specific biases, different laboratories used diverse techniques to prepare libraries and sequence TCR repertoires. Between about 0.8 and 9 billion PBMCs per donor were obtained by leukapheresis. To estimate repertoire size and how much clonotypes are shared between individuals, the study performed deep sequencing of blood TCR repertoires from 4 to 6 healthy adults. For each donor, three plates each were used for CD4 naive and CD4 memory, two plates were used for CD8 naive, and one plate was used for CD8 memory. What the research found in general, with its limitations: Pairwise subsampling led to the expectation that sequencing depth would affect the degree of clonotype sharing among donors. Naive subsets generally had larger estimated clonotype richness than memory subsets did. Only blood was sampled, and tissue TCR repertoires likely differ from those in blood. Incomplete sequencing was indicated by rarefaction of sorted-subset datasets, despite the large sequencing depth. Because the study included a small number of donors, the genetic and exposure-history diversity represented was limited. Around 5% of naive CD4, roughly 3.5% of naive CD8, roughly 2.4% of memory CD4, and over 0.35% of memory CD8 clonotypes were shared across four donors. Compared with non-shared clonotypes, clonotypes shared by all four sorted-subset donors had higher generation probabilities.

TCR CDR3 regions were amplified from genomic DNA by multiplex PCR using the deep immunoSEQ assay. Extracted genomic DNA from each cell subset was distributed evenly across all wells of several immunoSEQ 96-well plates, and each plate was treated as a replicate. Each replicate PCR for sorted subsets received roughly 0.2 ug genomic DNA, equal to around 32,000 T cell genomes. Purified libraries were measured with a Qubit 3.0 fluorometer, size-checked on a Bioanalyzer 2100, and measured again with the KAPA Library Quantification kit. Every immunoSEQ 96-well plate was sequenced on a separate single-read 150-cycle Illumina NextSeq 550 flow cell. The authors processed their data as follows. Because only junctional sequences without quality scores were contained in the immunoSEQ output, filtering matching that applied to full-length reads could not be performed. To assign V/J genes and CDR3, sequences were annotated using PyIR, a Python wrapper for IgBLAST v1.9, with IMGT germline references. Reads with weak V/J assignments (E-value above 1e-6), missing CDR3, stop codons, out-of-frame junctions, or ambiguous translated residues were removed. V3J clonotypes were defined as sequences sharing the same inferred V gene, J gene, and CDR3 amino acid sequence. The percentage overlap between two repertoires was calculated by dividing the number of shared unique clonotypes by the size of the smaller repertoire. Richness of each repertoire was evaluated using RTK rarefaction, the Chao1 estimator, and Recon v2.1 estimates of unobserved clonotypes. Generation probabilities for all TCRbeta clonotypes obtained by the gDNA method from several donors were computed using OLGA. Here the immuneACCESS table is served through TCRdb, limited to in-frame sequences with V and J called. Missing clones are a known gap in these copies; in checked studies unresolved V genes cover under half, and the rest lacks a known reason. V and J calls and clone size are those listed in that table; D and trimming were worked out from the DNA. Present in this sample are approximately 500,000 clones, 90% to 96% of which were seen just once. About 0.064% of the sample is taken by the ten largest.

CDR1 and CDR2 were assigned from the germline V gene (reference sequence) as MNHEY and SMNVEV. V drops 0 bases and J drops 4 bases, leaving 22 bases in between. From the cysteine up to the phenylalanine, the CDR3 has a length of 18 residues. Only the CDR3 part of the read is kept: 54 bases, read in frame from the first base. With respect to this clone: Its antigen target is currently unknown. Base qualities were left out, and no much larger clone turns up one base away.

The donors were healthy, HIV-negative adults with no recently reported acute infections or vaccinations. Only Caucasian adults living in Nashville, Tennessee, USA were represented among the donors. CD4+ T cells were enriched through magnetic negative selection, after which naive cells were positively selected on CD45RA and the remaining negative fraction served as the memory subset. Blood was collected by leukapheresis, and PBMCs were isolated by Ficoll-Histopaque density gradient centrifugation and then cryopreserved in liquid nitrogen vapor phase. Analytical flow cytometry was used to check the purity and quantity of every magnetically sorted T cell population. Genomic DNA was isolated from each sorted fraction and quantified by UV absorbance on a Nanodrop 2000c.

This receptor was obtained from a woman younger than 45 in good health. The sequencing sample was made of naive CD4+ T cells sorted from blood. Reading the label with the study, this specimen's cell subset or site is: CD45RA+ positively selected. In this chain, TRBV27 is recombined with TRBJ2-7, with the D gene uncertain. The CDR3 in this case is CASSLSGGKRHALYEQYF. The DNA sequence is given as TGTGCCAGCAGTTTATCTGGCGGAAAAAGGCATGCCCTATACGAGCAGTACTTC.